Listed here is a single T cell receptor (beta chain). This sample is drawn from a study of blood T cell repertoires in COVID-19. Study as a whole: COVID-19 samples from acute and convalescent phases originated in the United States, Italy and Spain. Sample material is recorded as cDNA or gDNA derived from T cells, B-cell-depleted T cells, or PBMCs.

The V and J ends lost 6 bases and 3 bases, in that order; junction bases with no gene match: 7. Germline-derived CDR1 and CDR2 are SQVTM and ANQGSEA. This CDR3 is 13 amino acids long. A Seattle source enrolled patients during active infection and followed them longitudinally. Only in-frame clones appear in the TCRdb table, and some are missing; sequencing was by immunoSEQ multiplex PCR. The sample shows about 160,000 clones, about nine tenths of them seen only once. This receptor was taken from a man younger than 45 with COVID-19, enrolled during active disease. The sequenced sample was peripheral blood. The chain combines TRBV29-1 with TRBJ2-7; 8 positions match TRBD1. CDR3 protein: CSVARTGNYEQYF. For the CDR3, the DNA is TGCAGCGTCGCCCGGACAGGGAACTACGAGCAGTACTTC.